This record concerns one T cell receptor (beta chain) sequence. Its antigen is still unknown. TCR beta sequences were obtained from blood CD8+ and CD4+ T cells. Negative isolation yielded the CD8+ and CD4+ T cells, while FACS enriched the TEMRA cells. The data belong to a study of CD8 T cells in Susac syndrome. The V segment lost 4 bases and the J segment 6 bases; nucleotides outside the gene matches: 8. This CDR3 spans 14 amino acids. CDR1 is SGHDT and CDR2 is YYEEEE in the germline V gene. After extraction with the RNeasy kit, about 0.5 to 1 ug of the RNA was reverse transcribed using random hexamers. immunoSEQ multiplex PCR amplified TCR beta CDR3 across 54 Vbeta, 13 Jbeta. TCRdb reprocessed the immunoSEQ multiplex PCR reads with MiXCR, giving one entry per CDR3 protein. The repertoire consists of nearly 70,000 distinct CDR3 sequences, with approximately 95% occurring once and the leading ten covering around 0.25%.

Study observations and caveats: The authors acknowledged that the study's TCR sequencing and HLA analysis involved relatively few individuals.

The V call is TRBV5-6, the J call TRBJ1-1; 8 bases are a match to TRBD1. This receptor was obtained from a human donor in good health. Sequenced material: CD8+ T cells from PBMCs. The CDR3 DNA reads as TGTGCCAGCAGCGAGGACAGGGATGGACCTGAAGCTTTCTTT. It yields the protein CASSEDRDGPEAFF.